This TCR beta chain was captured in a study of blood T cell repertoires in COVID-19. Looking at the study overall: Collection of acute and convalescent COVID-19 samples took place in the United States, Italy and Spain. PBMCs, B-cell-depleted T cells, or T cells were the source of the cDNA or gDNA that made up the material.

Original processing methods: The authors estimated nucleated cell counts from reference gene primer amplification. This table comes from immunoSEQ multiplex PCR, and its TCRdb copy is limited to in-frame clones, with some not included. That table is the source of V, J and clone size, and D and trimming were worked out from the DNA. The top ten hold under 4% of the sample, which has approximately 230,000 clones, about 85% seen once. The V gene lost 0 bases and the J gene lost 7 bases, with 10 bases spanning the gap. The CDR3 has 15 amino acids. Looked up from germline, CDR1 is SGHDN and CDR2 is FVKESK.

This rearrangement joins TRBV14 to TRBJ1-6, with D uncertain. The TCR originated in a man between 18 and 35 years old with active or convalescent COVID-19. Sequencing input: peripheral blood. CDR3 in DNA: TGTGCCAGCAGCCAAGATGATACAGCAAATTCACCCCTCCACTTT. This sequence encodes CASSQDDTANSPLHF.